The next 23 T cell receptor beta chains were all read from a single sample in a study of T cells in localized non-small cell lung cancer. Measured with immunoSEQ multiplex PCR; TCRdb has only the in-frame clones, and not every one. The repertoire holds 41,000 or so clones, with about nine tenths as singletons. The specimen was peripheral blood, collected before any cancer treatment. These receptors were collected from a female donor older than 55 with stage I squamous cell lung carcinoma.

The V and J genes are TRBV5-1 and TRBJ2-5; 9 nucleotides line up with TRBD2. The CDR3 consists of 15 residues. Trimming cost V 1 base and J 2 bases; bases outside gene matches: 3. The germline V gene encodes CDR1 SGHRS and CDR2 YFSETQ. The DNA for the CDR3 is TGCGCCAGCAGCTTGCAAGCGGGAGGTCAAGAGACCCAGTACTTC. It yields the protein CASSLQAGGQETQYF.

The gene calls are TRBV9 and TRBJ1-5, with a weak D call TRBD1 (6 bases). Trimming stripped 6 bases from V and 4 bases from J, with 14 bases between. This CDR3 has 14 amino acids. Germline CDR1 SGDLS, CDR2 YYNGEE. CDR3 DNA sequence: TGTGCCAGCAACAAAGATCAGGGGAATCAGCCCCAGCATTTT. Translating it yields CASNKDQGNQPQHF.

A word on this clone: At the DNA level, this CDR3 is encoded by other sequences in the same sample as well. CDR3 in DNA: TGTGCCAGTAGTCCGGACAGAGGTGGCTACACCTTC. Translating it yields CASSPDRGGYTF. The rearrangement links TRBV19 to TRBJ1-2; weak D call: TRBD1 (6 bases). CDR1 is LNHDA and CDR2 is SQIVND in the germline V gene (reference sequence). The V and J ends lost 5 bases and 7 bases respectively, with 11 bases between them. This CDR3 comprises 12 residues.

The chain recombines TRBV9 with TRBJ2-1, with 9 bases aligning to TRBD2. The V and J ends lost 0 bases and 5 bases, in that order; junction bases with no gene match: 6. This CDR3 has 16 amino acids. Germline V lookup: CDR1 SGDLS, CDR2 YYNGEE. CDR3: CASSVAPLAGHNEQFF. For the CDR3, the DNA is TGTGCCAGCAGCGTAGCTCCCCTAGCGGGACACAATGAGCAGTTCTTC.

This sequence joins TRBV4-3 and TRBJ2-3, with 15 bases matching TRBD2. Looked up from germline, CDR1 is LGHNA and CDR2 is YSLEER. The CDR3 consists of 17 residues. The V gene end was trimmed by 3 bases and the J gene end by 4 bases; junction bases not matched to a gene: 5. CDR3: CASSHPGLAGGADTQYF. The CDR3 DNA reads TGCGCCAGCAGCCACCCGGGACTAGCGGGAGGAGCAGATACGCAGTATTTT.

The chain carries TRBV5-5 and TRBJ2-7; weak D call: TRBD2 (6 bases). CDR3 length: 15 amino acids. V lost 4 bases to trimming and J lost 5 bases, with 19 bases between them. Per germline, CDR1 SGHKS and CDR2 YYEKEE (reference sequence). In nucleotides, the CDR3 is TGTGCCAGCAGCCACCCGGGACTCCTAGCCCACGAGCAGTACTTC. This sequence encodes CASSHPGLLAHEQYF.

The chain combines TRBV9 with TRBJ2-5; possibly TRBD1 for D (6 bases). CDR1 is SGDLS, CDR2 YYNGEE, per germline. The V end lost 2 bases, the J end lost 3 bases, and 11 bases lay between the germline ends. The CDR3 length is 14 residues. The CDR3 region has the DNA TGTGCCAGCAGCGTGTCGGGACACGAAGAGACCCAGTACTTC. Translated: CASSVSGHEETQYF.

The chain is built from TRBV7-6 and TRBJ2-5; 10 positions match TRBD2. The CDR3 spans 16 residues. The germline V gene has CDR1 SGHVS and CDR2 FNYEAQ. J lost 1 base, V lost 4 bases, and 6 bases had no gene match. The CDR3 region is CASSSLAGGFQETQYF. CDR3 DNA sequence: TGTGCCAGCAGCTCGTTAGCGGGAGGATTCCAAGAGACCCAGTACTTC.

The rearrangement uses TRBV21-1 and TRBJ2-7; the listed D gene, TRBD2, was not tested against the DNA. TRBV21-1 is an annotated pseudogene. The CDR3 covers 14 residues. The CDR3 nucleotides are TGTGCCAGGTGGACTAGCGGGAGTACCTACGAGCAGTACTTC. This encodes CARWTSGSTYEQYF.

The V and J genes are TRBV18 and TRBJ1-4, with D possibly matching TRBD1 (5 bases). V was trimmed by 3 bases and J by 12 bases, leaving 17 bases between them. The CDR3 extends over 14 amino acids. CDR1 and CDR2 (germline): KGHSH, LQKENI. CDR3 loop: CASSPPGRREELFF. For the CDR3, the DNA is TGTGCCAGCTCACCCCCGGGACGTAGAGAAGAACTGTTTTTT.

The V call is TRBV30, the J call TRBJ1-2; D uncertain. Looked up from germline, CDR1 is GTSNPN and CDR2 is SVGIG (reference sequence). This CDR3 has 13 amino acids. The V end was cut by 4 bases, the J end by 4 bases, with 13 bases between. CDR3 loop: CAWNLAVVYGYTF. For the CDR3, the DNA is TGTGCCTGGAACCTCGCAGTAGTCTATGGCTACACCTTC.

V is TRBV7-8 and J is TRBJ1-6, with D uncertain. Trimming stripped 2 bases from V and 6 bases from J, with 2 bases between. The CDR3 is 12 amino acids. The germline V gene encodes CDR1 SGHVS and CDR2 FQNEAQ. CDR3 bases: TGTGCCAGCAGCTTATCTAATTCACCCCTCCACTTT. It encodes CASSLSNSPLHF.

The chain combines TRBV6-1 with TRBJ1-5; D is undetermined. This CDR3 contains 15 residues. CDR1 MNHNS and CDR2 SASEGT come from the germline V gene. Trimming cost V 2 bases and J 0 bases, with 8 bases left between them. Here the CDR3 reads CASSEIGRSNQPQHF. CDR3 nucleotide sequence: TGTGCCAGCAGTGAAATTGGTCGTAGCAATCAGCCCCAGCATTTT.

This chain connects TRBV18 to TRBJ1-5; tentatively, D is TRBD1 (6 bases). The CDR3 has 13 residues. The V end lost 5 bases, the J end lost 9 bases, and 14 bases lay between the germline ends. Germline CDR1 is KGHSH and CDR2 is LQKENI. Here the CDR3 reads CASSGGGQGPQHF. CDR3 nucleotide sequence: TGTGCCAGCTCAGGAGGGGGGCAAGGGCCCCAGCATTTT.

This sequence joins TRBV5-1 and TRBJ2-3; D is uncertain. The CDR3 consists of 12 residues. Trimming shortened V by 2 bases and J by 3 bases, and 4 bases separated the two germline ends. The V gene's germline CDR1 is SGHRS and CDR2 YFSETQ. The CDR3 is CASSFTTDTQYF. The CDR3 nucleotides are TGCGCCAGCAGCTTTACTACAGATACGCAGTATTTT. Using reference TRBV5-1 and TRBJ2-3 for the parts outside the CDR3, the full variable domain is KAGVTQTPRYLIKTRGQQVTLSCSPISGHRSVSWYQQTPGQGLQFLFEYFSETQRNKGNFPGRFSGRQFSNSRSEMNVSTLELGDSALYLCASSFTTDTQYFGPGTRLTVL.

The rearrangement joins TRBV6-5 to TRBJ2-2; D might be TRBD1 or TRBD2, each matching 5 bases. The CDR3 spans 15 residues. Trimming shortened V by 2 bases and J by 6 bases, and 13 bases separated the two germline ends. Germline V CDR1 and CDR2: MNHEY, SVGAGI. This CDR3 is CASSYVGRGAGELFF. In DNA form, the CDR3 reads TGTGCCAGCAGTTACGTGGGGAGAGGGGCCGGGGAGCTGTTTTTT.

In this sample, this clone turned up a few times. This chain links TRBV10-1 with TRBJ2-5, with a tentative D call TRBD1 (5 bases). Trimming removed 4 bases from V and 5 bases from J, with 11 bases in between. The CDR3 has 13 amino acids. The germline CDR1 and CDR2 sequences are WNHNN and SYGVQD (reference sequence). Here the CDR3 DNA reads TGCGCCAGCAGTGCCTCCAGGGTGGAGACCCAGTACTTC. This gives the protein CASSASRVETQYF.

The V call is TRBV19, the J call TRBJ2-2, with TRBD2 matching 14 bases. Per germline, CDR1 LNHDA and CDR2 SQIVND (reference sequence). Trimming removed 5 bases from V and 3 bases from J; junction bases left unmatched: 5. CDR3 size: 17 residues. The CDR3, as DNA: TGTGCCAGTAGTCGGACTAGCGGGAGGCGAGACACCGGGGAGCTGTTTTTT. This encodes CASSRTSGRRDTGELFF.

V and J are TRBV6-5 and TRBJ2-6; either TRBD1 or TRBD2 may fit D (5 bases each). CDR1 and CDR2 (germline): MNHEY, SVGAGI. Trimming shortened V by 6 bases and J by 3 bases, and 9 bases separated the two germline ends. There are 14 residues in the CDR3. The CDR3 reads CASSSGSGANVLTF. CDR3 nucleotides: TGTGCCAGCAGCTCAGGGAGTGGGGCCAACGTCCTGACTTTC.

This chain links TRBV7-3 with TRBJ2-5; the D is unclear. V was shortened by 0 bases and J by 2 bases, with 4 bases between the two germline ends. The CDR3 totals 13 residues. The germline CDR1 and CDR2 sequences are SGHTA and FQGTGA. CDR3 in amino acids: CASSLTFQETQYF. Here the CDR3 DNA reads TGTGCCAGCAGCTTAACATTTCAAGAGACCCAGTACTTC.

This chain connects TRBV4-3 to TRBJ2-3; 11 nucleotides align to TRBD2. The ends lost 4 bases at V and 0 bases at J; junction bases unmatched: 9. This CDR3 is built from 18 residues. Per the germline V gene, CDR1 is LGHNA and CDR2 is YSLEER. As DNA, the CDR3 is TGCGCCAGCAGCCCATCTCCGGGACTAGCGGCTAGCACAGATACGCAGTATTTT. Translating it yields CASSPSPGLAASTDTQYF.

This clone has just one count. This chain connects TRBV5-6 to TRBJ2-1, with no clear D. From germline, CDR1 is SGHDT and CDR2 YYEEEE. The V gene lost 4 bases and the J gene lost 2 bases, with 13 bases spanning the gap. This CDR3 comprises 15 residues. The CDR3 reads CASSLQNLAYNEQFF. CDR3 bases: TGTGCCAGCAGCCTCCAGAATCTAGCCTACAATGAGCAGTTCTTC.

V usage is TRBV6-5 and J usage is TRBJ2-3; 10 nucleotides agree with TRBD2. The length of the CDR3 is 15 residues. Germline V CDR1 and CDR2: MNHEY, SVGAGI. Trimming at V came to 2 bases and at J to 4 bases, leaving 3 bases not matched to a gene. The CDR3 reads CASSYASGSADTQYF. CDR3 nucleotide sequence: TGTGCCAGCAGTTACGCTAGCGGGAGCGCAGATACGCAGTATTTT.